This T cell receptor (beta chain) was found in a study of Graves' ophthalmopathy and Graves' hyperthyroidism. Transcripts of RNA were the source for amplifying TCR beta CDR3 regions. HTBI-primed RT-PCR formed the first round, and a multiplex PCR formed the second. MiXCR, applied by TCRdb to the multiplex PCR reads, yields one record per CDR3 protein. The sample lists about 740,000 distinct CDR3 sequences, 40% occurring once. As for this clonotype: Germline is not matched at one junction end, which may reflect a read error.

Germline V gene data show CDR1 as SGHTA and CDR2 as FQGNSA. The CDR3 totals 15 residues. The sequenced sample consisted of peripheral blood. The chain links TRBV7-2 to TRBJ2-5; possible D gene TRBD2, 6 bases. This TCR derives from an adult man with Graves' ophthalmopathy. CDR3 loop: CGSSYRGTEQETQYF. DNA for the CDR3: TGTGGCAGCAGCTACCGCGGGACGGAACAAGAGACCCAGTACTTC.